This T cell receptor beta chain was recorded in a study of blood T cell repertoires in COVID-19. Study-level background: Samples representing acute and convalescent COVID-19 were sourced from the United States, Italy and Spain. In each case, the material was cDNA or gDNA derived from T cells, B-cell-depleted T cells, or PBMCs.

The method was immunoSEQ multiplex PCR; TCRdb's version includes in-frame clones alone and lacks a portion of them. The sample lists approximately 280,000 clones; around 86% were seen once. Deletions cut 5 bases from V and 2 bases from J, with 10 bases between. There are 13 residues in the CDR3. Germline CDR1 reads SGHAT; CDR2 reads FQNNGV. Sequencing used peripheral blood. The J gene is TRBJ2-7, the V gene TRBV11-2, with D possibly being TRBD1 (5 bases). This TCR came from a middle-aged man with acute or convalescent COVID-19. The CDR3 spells CASSPGLTYEQYF. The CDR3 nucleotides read TGTGCCAGCAGCCCAGGGTTGACCTACGAGCAGTACTTC.